This entry features one TCR beta chain sequence. Its antigen remains unknown. The data were obtained in a study of T cell repertoires in cytomegalovirus infection. TCRdb fed the reads into MiXCR, producing one record per CDR3 protein. The data show some 220,000 distinct CDR3 sequences, 35% to 45% seen once. This clonotype was sampled from a human donor in good health (CMV status not recorded). Some clones in this sample may be carry-over from other donors' samples. The sample consisted of CD8+ T cells from cultured PBMCs, taken from culture after CMV antigen stimulation.

The CDR3 nucleotides read TGTGCCAGCAGTTTACGCGGGAGGGCCTTCCAAGAGACCCAGTACTTC. It yields the protein CASSLRGRAFQETQYF. V and J are TRBV28 and TRBJ2-5, with 9 bases matching TRBD2. The V gene end was trimmed by 2 bases and the J gene end by 1 base; junction bases not matched to a gene: 5. The CDR3 contains 16 residues. CDR1 is MDHEN, CDR2 SYDVKM, per germline.